Below, 20 T cell receptor beta chains from the same sample are listed, as sequenced in a study of graft-versus-host responses after intestinal transplantation. Here immunoSEQ multiplex PCR was the method, and the copy in TCRdb shows in-frame clones only, minus some. The profile shows tens of thousands of clones, about 89% of them singletons. The material sequenced was PBMCs, taken roughly 660 days after intestinal transplant. Receptors originate from a human patient who received an intestinal transplant, so some T cells may come from the graft donor.

This chain uses TRBV28 with TRBJ1-1; no firm D call. V dropped 8 bases and J dropped 2 bases, with 6 bases sitting between them. Per the germline V gene, CDR1 is MDHEN and CDR2 is SYDVKM. The CDR3 is 11 amino acids. DNA of the CDR3: TGTGCCAGCTCCCAAAACACTGAAGCTTTCTTT. Its translation is CASSQNTEAFF.

V is TRBV5-4 and J is TRBJ1-1; D is uncertain. The V and J ends lost 0 bases and 1 base respectively, with 4 bases between them. Germline V gene lookup returns CDR1 SGHNT and CDR2 YYREEE (reference sequence). The length of the CDR3 is 13 residues. The CDR3 nucleotides read TGTGCCAGCAGCTTGGACTCGAACACTGAAGCTTTCTTT. Protein product: CASSLDSNTEAFF.

This chain connects TRBV14 to TRBJ1-2; possible D gene TRBD1, 5 bases. V was clipped by 1 base and J by 2 bases, with 11 bases between them. The CDR3 spans 15 residues. Germline-derived CDR1 and CDR2 are SGHDN and FVKESK. CDR3 bases: TGTGCCAGCAGCCAAGTGCAGGGAGGAAACTATGGCTACACCTTC. This sequence encodes CASSQVQGGNYGYTF.

This clone was observed a few times. This sequence joins TRBV14 and TRBJ1-6; possible D gene TRBD1, 6 bases. CDR1 and CDR2 (germline): SGHDN, FVKESK. The CDR3 has 14 amino acids. V gave up 1 base and J gave up 10 bases, with 11 bases separating them. The CDR3, as DNA: TGTGCCAGCAGCCAAGTGAGGGGGACCTCACCCCTCCACTTT. Residues: CASSQVRGTSPLHF.

This chain joins TRBV7-9 and TRBJ1-1; possibly TRBD1 for D (5 bases). The CDR3 runs 13 residues. CDR1 is SEHNR, CDR2 FQNEAQ, per germline (reference sequence). Trimming stripped 5 bases from V and 6 bases from J, with 13 bases between. The CDR3 DNA reads TGTGCCAGCAGCCCTAGTTGGGACGCTGAAGCTTTCTTT. It translates to CASSPSWDAEAFF.

The chain links TRBV11-2 to TRBJ2-7; tentatively, D is TRBD2 (6 bases). Trimming pared 6 bases from V and 0 bases from J, leaving 9 bases between. Germline V gene sequence: CDR1 SGHAT, CDR2 FQNNGV. CDR3 length equals 13 residues. CDR3 sequence: CASRRTTSYEQYF. CDR3 in DNA: TGTGCCAGCAGGAGGACTACCTCCTACGAGCAGTACTTC.

V gene TRBV5-6 combines with J gene TRBJ1-6; TRBD1 matches 8 bases. Germline V CDR1 and CDR2: SGHDT, YYEEEE. The V segment lost 1 base and the J segment 14 bases; nucleotides outside the gene matches: 2. This CDR3 region has 12 residues. The CDR3 region has the DNA TGTGCCAGCAGCTTGCACAGGGGGTCCCTCCACTTT. It is translated as CASSLHRGSLHF.

The V and J genes are TRBV5-4 and TRBJ1-1, with a weak D call TRBD1 (5 bases). The germline V gene encodes CDR1 SGHNT and CDR2 YYREEE (reference sequence). The length of the CDR3 is 15 residues. V lost 1 base and J lost 4, with 14 bases in between. DNA of the CDR3: TGTGCCAGCAGCTTGTCCTCAGGGAGGACCACTGAAGCTTTCTTT. Translating it yields CASSLSSGRTTEAFF.

This clone occurred a few times. The chain recombines TRBV14 with TRBJ1-1; D perhaps matches TRBD1 (6 bases). From germline, CDR1 is SGHDN and CDR2 FVKESK. Trimming removed 2 bases at V and 12 bases at J, with 16 bases between. This CDR3 spans 13 amino acids. The CDR3 sequence is CASSQYLEGGTFF. CDR3 DNA sequence: TGTGCCAGCAGCCAATACTTAGAGGGGGGGACTTTCTTT.

This chain connects TRBV6-1 to TRBJ2-6; perhaps TRBD1 as D (5 bases). This CDR3 is built from 16 residues. The V end lost 3 bases, the J end lost 2 bases, and 11 bases lay between the germline ends. Germline CDR1 MNHNS, CDR2 SASEGT. The CDR3 DNA is TGTGCCAGCAGTGACAGGGCCTCGGCTGGGGCCAACGTCCTGACTTTC. Its protein is CASSDRASAGANVLTF.

The chain recombines TRBV4-1 with TRBJ2-7; the D gene is possibly TRBD1 (6 bases). The CDR3 sequence is 12 residues long. The V gene's germline CDR1 is MGHRA and CDR2 YSYEKL. The V gene lost 2 bases and the J gene lost 6 bases, with 8 bases spanning the gap. This chain's CDR3 is CASSQLGGEQYF. The DNA for the CDR3 is TGCGCCAGCAGCCAACTAGGGGGCGAGCAGTACTTC.

Notes on this clone: The sample contains more than one DNA sequence encoding this CDR3. The rearrangement links TRBV6-6 to TRBJ2-1, with D possibly matching TRBD2 (6 bases). The V and J ends lost 6 bases and 5 bases respectively, with 14 bases between them. CDR3 size: 14 residues. Germline assignment: CDR1 MNHNY and CDR2 SVGAGI (reference sequence). CDR3 DNA: TGTGCCAGCAGCCGGACTACACCTAACAATGAGCAGTTCTTC. It encodes CASSRTTPNNEQFF.

V and J are TRBV11-2 and TRBJ2-5, with D uncertain. Trimming removed 6 bases at V and 2 bases at J, with 4 bases between. The germline V gene encodes CDR1 SGHAT and CDR2 FQNNGV. There are 11 residues in the CDR3. In nucleotides, the CDR3 is TGTGCCAGCAGTCCTCAAGAGACCCAGTACTTC. Its translation: CASSPQETQYF.

This chain links TRBV7-9 with TRBJ2-5, with D possibly matching TRBD1 (6 bases). This CDR3 has 14 residues. The V end was cut by 3 bases, the J end by 4 bases, with 12 bases between. Looked up from germline, CDR1 is SEHNR and CDR2 is FQNEAQ (reference sequence). The CDR3 DNA is TGTGCCAGCAGCTTCAGGGGCCAGGCAGAGACCCAGTACTTC. It translates to CASSFRGQAETQYF.

The chain recombines TRBV6-1 with TRBJ2-3; no reliable D call. CDR3 size: 13 residues. V lost 0 bases and J lost 5, with 6 bases in between. From germline, CDR1 is MNHNS and CDR2 SASEGT. This CDR3 reads CASSEASKDTQYF. The CDR3 DNA is TGTGCCAGCAGTGAAGCTTCTAAAGATACGCAGTATTTT.

The CDR3 DNA reads as TGCGCCAGCAGCCAAGCCCCGACAGGGAGCCAGCCCCAGCATTTT. Protein: CASSQAPTGSQPQHF. V gene TRBV4-1 combines with J gene TRBJ1-5; 7 bases are a match to TRBD1. The CDR3 loop spans 15 amino acids. The germline CDR1 and CDR2 sequences are MGHRA and YSYEKL. V trimming: 1 base; J trimming: 7 bases; junction bases outside the gene matches: 7.

The CDR3 reads CSARVGLEQFF. In DNA, the CDR3 is TGCAGTGCACGAGTGGGACTTGAGCAGTTCTTC. The chain is built from TRBV20-1 and TRBJ2-1; weak D call: TRBD2 (6 bases). Germline CDR1 and CDR2: DFQATT and SNEGSKA (reference sequence). V was trimmed by 6 bases and J by 9 bases, leaving 12 bases between them. The CDR3 has 11 residues.

Only one count was recorded for this clone. The chain carries TRBV6-6 and TRBJ1-2; 8 positions agree with TRBD1. V trimming: 6 bases; J trimming: 2 bases; junction bases outside the gene matches: 8. The length of the CDR3 is 15 residues. Germline V gene lookup returns CDR1 MNHNY and CDR2 SVGAGI (reference sequence). The CDR3 loop reads CASSPGQATNYGYTF. As DNA, the CDR3 is TGTGCCAGCAGCCCGGGACAGGCGACCAACTATGGCTACACCTTC.

The V call is TRBV11-3, the J call TRBJ2-5; no clear D gene. The CDR3 is 14 amino acids. From germline, CDR1 is SGHNT and CDR2 YENEEA. V lost 3 bases and J 7 bases, leaving 15 bases between the germline ends. CDR3 sequence: CASSFSGPGGTQYF. The CDR3 DNA reads TGTGCCAGCAGCTTCTCAGGTCCTGGCGGGACCCAGTACTTC. Using reference TRBV11-3 and TRBJ2-5 for the parts outside the CDR3, the full variable domain is EAGVVQSPRYKIIEKKQPVAFWCNPISGHNTLYWYLQNLGQGPELLIRYENEEAVDDSQLPKDRFSAERLKGVDSTLKIQPAELGDSAVYLCASSFSGPGGTQYFGPGTRLLVL.

This clone was recorded once. The gene calls are TRBV9 and TRBJ2-1; D possibly corresponds to TRBD1 (6 bases). The length of the CDR3 is 15 residues. Trimming removed 4 bases at V and 9 bases at J, with 20 bases between. Germline V gene lookup returns CDR1 SGDLS and CDR2 YYNGEE. CDR3 in DNA: TGTGCCAGCAGCCCAACAGGGATTCCCGGAGGTGAGCAGTTCTTC. This codes for CASSPTGIPGGEQFF.